This TCR beta chain appears in the sequencing data of a study of T cells in Graves' hyperthyroidism and ophthalmopathy. RNA transcripts provided the source from which TCR beta CDR3 regions were amplified. Using the HTBI primer set, a first-round RT-PCR was run on the TCR CDR3. TCRdb re-called the multiplex PCR reads with MiXCR, one entry per CDR3 protein. This table holds approximately 560,000 distinct CDR3 sequences, less than 20% found once. Trimming removed 1 base at V and 2 bases at J, with 11 bases between. The CDR3 length is 16 residues. Germline-derived CDR1 and CDR2 are SGHTA and FQGNSA. General study findings and limits: The model's output predicted ophthalmopathy at a median of 6.5 months prior to onset.

The authors deemed Graves' hyperthyroidism stable absent ophthalmopathy progression within 18 months. The hyperthyroidism was newly diagnosed and had lasted under 2 months; the patients were aged 18 to 65. The authors obtained PBMCs from about 9 ml of fresh peripheral blood. This clonotype was detected many times. Its antigen is undetermined. The rearrangement links TRBV7-2 to TRBJ2-2, with D possibly matching TRBD2 (7 bases). The source of this sequence is a woman aged 30 to 39 with Graves' hyperthyroidism. The sequencing sample was made of blood. This chain's CDR3 is CASSLEGGLNTGELFF. The CDR3 DNA reads as TGTGCCAGCAGCTTAGAGGGGGGACTAAACACCGGGGAGCTGTTTTTT.